This T cell receptor beta chain originates from a study of technical replicates of blood from a handful of donors. The CDR3 spans 14 residues. Per germline, CDR1 SEHNR and CDR2 FQNEAQ (reference sequence). Trimming cost V 7 bases and J 3 bases, with 15 bases left between them. This clone has more than one count but fewer than ten. Sequencing used immunoSEQ multiplex PCR; TCRdb keeps in-frame clones, though not all of them. The repertoire consists of roughly 79,000 clones, with 91% occurring once and the leading ten covering under 0.4%. The clonotype comes from a human donor in good health. Some clones in this sample may be carry-over from other donors' samples. This chain links TRBV7-9 with TRBJ1-1; a possible D gene is TRBD1 (6 bases). Sequenced material: T cells isolated from PBMCs. CDR3 sequence reads: CASTWGGGYTEAFF. For the CDR3, the DNA is TGTGCCAGCACTTGGGGAGGGGGATACACTGAAGCTTTCTTT.